The next 25 T cell receptor beta chains were all read from a single sample in a study of T cells in Graves' hyperthyroidism and ophthalmopathy. Amplification of TCR beta CDR3 regions was performed using RNA transcripts as template. The TCR CDR3 first-round RT-PCR relied on the HTBI primer set. One entry per CDR3 protein, called by TCRdb with MiXCR from the multiplex PCR reads. The table includes 160,000 or so distinct CDR3 sequences, just under 9.5% detected once. Sequencing input: blood. The receptor source for this set is a woman aged 18-29 years with Graves' hyperthyroidism that later progressed to Graves' ophthalmopathy.

This clonotype was seen a handful of times. The chain is built from TRBV4-1 and TRBJ1-1; D is uncertain. Germline assignment: CDR1 MGHRA and CDR2 YSYEKL. V was cut by 0 bases and J by 10 bases, with 9 bases left in between. The CDR3 extends over 12 amino acids. The CDR3 DNA reads as TGCGCCAGCAGCCAAGATCATTTTGTAGCTTTCTTT. It translates to CASSQDHFVAFF.

This clonotype appeared many times. The chain links TRBV6-1 to TRBJ2-7; the match to TRBD2 covers 15 bases. From germline, CDR1 is MNHNS and CDR2 SASEGT. The CDR3 sequence is 19 residues long. After removal of 5 bases from V and 7 bases from J, the junction contained 18 bases not matched to a gene. The CDR3 DNA is TGTGCCAGCAGTCCCACCCCAGGGACTAGCGGGGGGTATACGAAAGAGCAGTACTTC. Its translation: CASSPTPGTSGGYTKEQYF.

This clonotype was observed many times. The rearrangement links TRBV2 to TRBJ2-7, with TRBD2 matching over 11 bases. Germline V lookup: CDR1 SNHLY, CDR2 FYNNEI. This CDR3 has 13 residues. Losses at the gene ends were 10 bases for V and 2 bases for J; bases not matched to a gene: 4. The CDR3 reads CATGTSGTYEQYF. CDR3 coding DNA: TGTGCCACCGGGACTAGCGGCACCTACGAGCAGTACTTC. Variable domain in full (rest from reference TRBV2 and TRBJ2-7): EPEVTQTPSHQVTQMGQEVILRCVPISNHLYFYWYRQILGQKVEFLVSFYNNEISEKSEIFDDQFSVERPDGSNFTLKIRSTKLEDSAMYFCATGTSGTYEQYFGPGTRLTVT.

In this sample, this clonotype turned up many times. V usage is TRBV10-3 and J usage is TRBJ2-7; 12 positions agree with TRBD2. Looked up from germline, CDR1 is ENHRY and CDR2 is SYGVKD. V dropped 4 bases and J dropped 1; count of bases not matched to a gene: 5. The CDR3 totals 16 residues. The DNA for the CDR3 is TGTGCCATCAGTGCGGGTGGACTAGCGGGATCCTACGAGCAGTACTTC. This sequence encodes CAISAGGLAGSYEQYF.

This clonotype was recorded at least ten times. This sequence joins TRBV27 and TRBJ1-4; D gene uncertain. V shed 2 bases and J shed 0 bases, with 7 bases lying between them. The CDR3 consists of 15 residues. Germline loops: CDR1 MNHEY, CDR2 SMNVEV (reference sequence). The CDR3 loop is CASSLTGATNEKLFF. The CDR3 DNA reads as TGTGCCAGCAGTTTAACCGGAGCAACTAATGAAAAACTGTTTTTT.

As concerns this clonotype: This may be a read error, as it is one base from a much larger clone. Here the CDR3 DNA reads TGTGCCTGGAGGTTAGCGGGGGCGAGCACCGGGGAGCTGTTTTTT. Protein: CAWRLAGASTGELFF. The rearrangement links TRBV30 to TRBJ2-2; 9 bases match TRBD2. The V gene's germline CDR1 is GTSNPN and CDR2 SVGIG (reference sequence). The CDR3 has 15 amino acids. The J segment lost 4 bases and the V segment lost 3 bases, leaving 6 bases of the junction unmatched. The full variable domain, rest sourced from reference TRBV30 and TRBJ2-2, is SQTIHQWPATLVQPVGSPLSLECTVEGTSNPNLYWYRQAAGRGLQLLFYSVGIGQISSEVPQNLSASRPQDRQFILSSKKLLLSDSGFYLCAWRLAGASTGELFFGEGSRLTVL.

This clonotype was recorded many times. The V and J genes are TRBV11-2 and TRBJ2-2, with D unresolved. V lost 6 bases to trimming and J lost 1 base, with 6 bases between them. The CDR3 is made up of 13 amino acids. Germline CDR1 reads SGHAT; CDR2 reads FQNNGV. The DNA for the CDR3 is TGTGCCAGCAGACCCATGAACACCGGGGAGCTGTTTTTT. This encodes CASRPMNTGELFF. Using reference TRBV11-2 and TRBJ2-2 for the parts outside the CDR3, the full variable domain is EAGVAQSPRYKIIEKRQSVAFWCNPISGHATLYWYQQILGQGPKLLIQFQNNGVVDDSQLPKDRFSAERLKGVDSTLKIQPAKLEDSAVYLCASRPMNTGELFFGEGSRLTVL.

This clonotype was picked up many times. The chain carries TRBV30 and TRBJ1-1; TRBD1 matches at 7 bases. V was pared by 1 base and J by 4 bases, with 6 bases of the junction left unmatched. Germline CDR1 GTSNPN, CDR2 SVGIG (reference sequence). The CDR3 has 14 residues. The chain's CDR3 is CAWSANRDSTEAFF. DNA for the CDR3: TGTGCCTGGAGTGCCAACCGGGACAGCACTGAAGCTTTCTTT.

This clonotype was counted ten times or more. The rearrangement links TRBV11-2 to TRBJ2-1, with 10 bases that match TRBD1. Losses at the gene ends were 5 bases for V and 8 bases for J; bases not matched to a gene: 9. Germline assignment: CDR1 SGHAT and CDR2 FQNNGV. The CDR3 contains 15 residues. CDR3 in DNA: TGTGCCAGCAGCCCAGGACAGGGGGAAACGGATGAGCAGTTCTTC. Protein: CASSPGQGETDEQFF.

This clonotype was counted many times. V is TRBV10-3 and J is TRBJ2-3; 11 bases align to TRBD2. V lost 4 bases to trimming and J lost 5 bases; unmatched junction nucleotides: 2. Germline CDR1 ENHRY, CDR2 SYGVKD. CDR3 length equals 14 residues. The CDR3 spells CAISGGTSGDTQYF. DNA of the CDR3: TGTGCCATCAGTGGGGGGACTAGCGGAGATACGCAGTATTTT.

On this clonotype itself: The CDR3 ends on some other residue instead of the conserved phenylalanine or tryptophan, so this is likely a read error. The V call is TRBV2, the J call TRBJ2-6, with 7 bases that match TRBD1. Germline CDR1 SNHLY, CDR2 FYNNEI. This CDR3 comprises 14 residues. J was trimmed by 3 bases and V by 10 bases; bases with no gene match: 6. CDR3 protein: CAKETGFGANVLTS. The DNA of the CDR3 is TGTGCCAAGGAGACAGGGTTTGGGGCCAACGTCCTGACTTCC.

This clonotype was observed at least ten times. The V and J genes are TRBV15 and TRBJ2-7; 7 nucleotides match TRBD1. V gave up 3 bases and J gave up 3 bases; unmatched junction bases: 8. The CDR3 is 15 residues long. CDR1 is LNHNV, CDR2 YYDKDF, per germline (reference sequence). CDR3 nucleotide sequence: TGTGCCACCAGCAGCTTGACAGGGATTCACTACGAGCAGTACTTC. This codes for CATSSLTGIHYEQYF.

This clonotype was detected ten times or more. V is TRBV7-9 and J is TRBJ2-5; perhaps TRBD1 as D (6 bases). The CDR3 has 14 amino acids. The V gene's germline CDR1 is SEHNR and CDR2 FQNEAQ (reference sequence). Trimming took 5 bases from V and 4 from J, leaving 14 bases between them. The CDR3 sequence: CASSTDSSRETQYF. DNA for the CDR3: TGTGCCAGCAGCACGGACAGCAGCCGAGAGACCCAGTACTTC. The full variable domain, rest sourced from reference TRBV7-9 and TRBJ2-5, is DTGVSQNPRHKITKRGQNVTFRCDPISEHNRLYWYRQTLGQGPEFLTYFQNEAQLEKSRLLSDRFSAERPKGSFSTLEIQRTEQGDSAMYLCASSTDSSRETQYFGPGTRLLVL.

This clonotype was found many times. The chain carries TRBV6-1 and TRBJ2-7; TRBD2 aligns across 7 bases. Per the germline V gene, CDR1 is MNHNS and CDR2 is SASEGT. The trim removed 5 bases at V and 4 bases at J, leaving 11 bases unmatched. This CDR3 is built from 15 residues. CDR3 nucleotides: TGTGCCAGCAGTCCCCAGGTGGGCGGGAGTTACGAGCAGTACTTC. Its protein is CASSPQVGGSYEQYF.

In regard to this clonotype: Without the conserved terminal phenylalanine or tryptophan, this CDR3 likely stems from a read error. In DNA form, the CDR3 reads TGTGCCAGCAGTGCTCTAGCGGGAGGTTACAATGAGCAGTTCTCC. Protein: CASSALAGGYNEQFS. The chain links TRBV6-1 to TRBJ2-1, with TRBD2 identical over 11 bases. CDR3 length equals 15 residues. The V segment lost 4 bases and the J segment 4 bases; nucleotides outside the gene matches: 3. Per germline, CDR1 MNHNS and CDR2 SASEGT.

This clonotype was found a few times. This CDR3 reads CATSDGGRATGELFF. CDR3 bases: TGTGCCACCAGTGATGGGGGCAGGGCCACCGGGGAGCTGTTTTTT. The chain couples TRBV24-1 to TRBJ2-2, with D perhaps TRBD1 (6 bases). Per germline, CDR1 KGHDR and CDR2 SFDVKD. With 3 bases removed from V and 4 bases from J, the gap between germline ends came to 11 bases. The CDR3 is 15 residues long.

Ten or more counts support this clonotype. The chain has TRBV10-3 and TRBJ2-7; a possible D gene is TRBD2 (6 bases). V lost 7 bases and J lost 4, with 14 bases in between. Germline V gene sequence: CDR1 ENHRY, CDR2 SYGVKD. The CDR3 sequence is 13 residues long. CDR3 sequence reads: CAIKVRLGYEQYF. The CDR3 DNA sequence: TGTGCCATCAAGGTCCGACTAGGGTACGAGCAGTACTTC.

In its sample, this clonotype was seen many times. The V gene is TRBV6-2 or TRBV6-3, the J gene TRBJ1-1; 10 bases are shared with TRBD1. Germline CDR1 is MNHEY and CDR2 is SVGEGT. With V trimmed by 4 bases and J by 5 bases, 10 bases remained unmatched. The CDR3 has 16 amino acids. CDR3: CASSSTTGQGRTEAFF. CDR3 nucleotides: TGTGCCAGCAGTTCAACCACGGGACAGGGGAGAACTGAAGCTTTCTTT.

This clonotype was seen a few times. The rearrangement links TRBV3-1 to TRBJ2-1; D is perhaps TRBD1 (5 bases). This CDR3 has 18 amino acids. Germline CDR1 and CDR2: LGHDT and YNNKEL (reference sequence). The V end was cut by 3 bases, the J end by 0 bases, with 18 bases between. Here the CDR3 reads CASSQRTRGHSSYNEQFF. In DNA, the CDR3 is TGTGCCAGCAGCCAGCGGACAAGGGGTCATAGCTCCTACAATGAGCAGTTCTTC.

This clonotype was recorded a few times. The chain couples TRBV30 to TRBJ1-6; 7 bases map to TRBD1. Germline assignment: CDR1 GTSNPN and CDR2 SVGIG (reference sequence). The length of the CDR3 is 13 residues. J lost 3 bases, V lost 7 bases, and 3 bases had no gene match. The CDR3, as DNA: TGTGCCTCCGGGACAGACTATAATTCACCCCTCCACTTT. The encoded protein is CASGTDYNSPLHF.

This clonotype was found a few times. The CDR3 is CAISESRGFGTQYF. The CDR3 region has the DNA TGTGCCATCAGTGAGTCGAGGGGGTTTGGGACCCAGTACTTC. The chain is built from TRBV10-3 and TRBJ2-5; the D gene is possibly TRBD1 (6 bases). The CDR3 is 14 amino acids. CDR1 and CDR2 (germline): ENHRY, SYGVKD. V dropped 0 bases and J dropped 7 bases, with 12 bases sitting between them.

This clonotype was counted ten times or more. The V and J genes are TRBV19 and TRBJ1-1, with 10 bases aligning to TRBD1. V lost 10 bases and J lost 11; bases outside the gene matches: 7. The CDR3 is 11 residues long. Germline-derived CDR1 and CDR2 are LNHDA and SQIVND (reference sequence). CDR3 sequence reads: CATKDRGEAFF. Here the CDR3 DNA reads TGTGCCACTAAGGACAGGGGGGAGGCTTTCTTT. Supplemented by reference TRBV19 and TRBJ1-1, the full variable domain reads DGGITQSPKYLFRKEGQNVTLSCEQNLNHDAMYWYRQDPGQGLRLIYYSQIVNDFQKGDIAEGYSVSREKKESFPLTVTSAQKNPTAFYLCATKDRGEAFFGQGTRLTVV.

In this sample, this clonotype turned up many times. The chain recombines TRBV20-1 with TRBJ2-1; 8 nucleotides agree with TRBD2. Germline CDR1 DFQATT, CDR2 SNEGSKA (reference sequence). Trimming cost V 5 bases and J 3 bases; bases outside gene matches: 6. CDR3 size: 14 residues. The CDR3 here is CSAFSGEHYNEQFF. CDR3 in DNA: TGCAGTGCTTTTAGCGGGGAGCACTACAATGAGCAGTTCTTC.

This clonotype has ten or more counts. The genes are TRBV4-1 and TRBJ1-4, with D unresolved. V lost 0 bases and J lost 4, with 12 bases in between. Germline lookup yields CDR1 MGHRA and CDR2 YSYEKL. This CDR3 has 16 amino acids. The CDR3 DNA is TGCGCCAGCAGCCAAGATCCGGCAGGCTTTAATGAAAAACTGTTTTTT. Translating it yields CASSQDPAGFNEKLFF.

This clonotype appeared many times. Mismatch with germline at one junction end may stem from a read error. The chain combines TRBV12-3 or TRBV12-4 with TRBJ1-2; 8 positions match TRBD1. This CDR3 has 16 residues. The CDR3 DNA reads as TGTGCCAGCACTTTAAGGACAGGGTCGATAGACTATGGCTACACCTTC. Its translation: CASTLRTGSIDYGYTF.